This entry lists 19 T cell receptor beta chains sequenced from one sample in a study of OX40 agonist ivuxolimab in advanced cancers. Only in-frame clones appear in the TCRdb table, and some are missing; sequencing was by immunoSEQ multiplex PCR. The sample has just under 95,000 clones, around nine tenths seen once. The sequencing used CD4+ or CD8+ T cells sorted from blood, collected in a trial of the OX40 agonist ivuxolimab. These receptors all stem from an adult with an advanced solid tumor such as melanoma, head and neck, liver or kidney cancer.

This rearrangement joins TRBV9 to TRBJ1-3, with D hard to call. This CDR3 has 17 residues. The V end lost 4 bases, the J end lost 0 bases, and 17 bases lay between the germline ends. The germline V gene encodes CDR1 SGDLS and CDR2 YYNGEE. Here the CDR3 reads CASSSGQRSNSGNTIYF. The DNA for the CDR3 is TGTGCCAGCAGCTCAGGCCAAAGGAGTAACTCTGGAAACACCATATATTTT. The full variable domain, with the rest looked up from reference TRBV9 and TRBJ1-3, is DSGVTQTPKHLITATGQRVTLRCSPRSGDLSVYWYQQSLDQGLQFLIQYYNGEERAKGNILERFSAQQFPDLHSELNLSSLELGDSALYFCASSSGQRSNSGNTIYFGEGSWLTVV.

This clone appeared a few times. The chain uses TRBV27 and TRBJ1-1; D is uncertain. V lost 2 bases to trimming and J lost 8 bases, with 12 bases between them. In germline, CDR1 is MNHEY, CDR2 SMNVEV (reference sequence). The CDR3 contains 13 residues. CDR3 in amino acids: CASSLMRGGEAFF. As DNA, the CDR3 is TGTGCCAGCAGTTTAATGCGTGGAGGGGAAGCTTTCTTT.

This sequence joins TRBV10-2 and TRBJ2-2; TRBD1 matches 10 bases. The ends lost 6 bases at V and 3 bases at J; junction bases unmatched: 1. The CDR3 totals 14 residues. Germline lookup yields CDR1 WSHSY and CDR2 SAAADI. CDR3 in amino acids: CASRGTGDTGELFF. The CDR3 nucleotides read TGCGCCAGCAGGGGGACAGGGGACACCGGGGAGCTGTTTTTT.

The CDR3 DNA is TGTGCCAGTAGTATGCTTTCCCGGGGGGCGAATGGATCACCCCTCCACTTT. Translating it yields CASSMLSRGANGSPLHF. This chain connects TRBV19 to TRBJ1-6; a possible D gene is TRBD1 (6 bases). The germline gives CDR1 LNHDA, CDR2 SQIVND (reference sequence). The CDR3 is 17 residues long. Trimming cost V 3 bases and J 10 bases, with 22 bases left between them.

The chain links TRBV6-6 to TRBJ2-7; D may correspond to TRBD1 or TRBD2 (5 bases each). V was shortened by 6 bases and J by 6 bases, with 9 bases between the two germline ends. CDR1 is MNHNY, CDR2 SVGAGI, per germline (reference sequence). The CDR3 is 11 residues long. DNA for the CDR3: TGTGCCAGCAGATCAGGGAGCGAGCAGTACTTC. Its translation is CASRSGSEQYF.

This clone was counted a few times. This sequence joins TRBV4-1 and TRBJ1-1, with D perhaps matching TRBD1 (5 bases). The CDR3 is 13 residues long. Germline V CDR1 and CDR2: MGHRA, YSYEKL. With 2 bases removed from V and 11 bases from J, the gap between germline ends came to 15 bases. CDR3 in amino acids: CASSQPGAGRAFF. CDR3 coding DNA: TGCGCCAGCAGCCAACCTGGGGCAGGGAGGGCTTTCTTT.

The chain carries TRBV2 and TRBJ2-6, with 7 bases lining up with TRBD1. The germline V gene encodes CDR1 SNHLY and CDR2 FYNNEI. The J segment lost 0 bases and the V segment lost 5 bases, leaving 7 bases of the junction unmatched. There are 17 residues in the CDR3. CDR3 nucleotide sequence: TGTGCCAGCAGTCCGGGACAGAGACTCTCTGGGGCCAACGTCCTGACTTTC. Translation: CASSPGQRLSGANVLTF.

This chain uses TRBV6-4 with TRBJ2-7, with a weak D call TRBD1 (5 bases). The germline V and J ends were trimmed by 4 bases and 7 bases, with 14 bases remaining between them. Germline assignment: CDR1 MRHNA and CDR2 SNTAGT. There are 13 residues in the CDR3. The CDR3 DNA sequence: TGTGCCAGCAGTGTAGGAAGGGGCGGAGAGCAGTACTTC. Translating gives CASSVGRGGEQYF.

V is TRBV5-4 and J is TRBJ2-3, with a possible D match to TRBD2 (5 bases). V lost 0 bases, J lost 2 bases, and 7 bases lay in between. CDR1 and CDR2 from the germline V gene are SGHNT and YYREEE (reference sequence). The CDR3 totals 14 residues. The CDR3 nucleotides read TGTGCCAGCAGCTTGGCCGGGAACACAGATACGCAGTATTTT. It specifies CASSLAGNTDTQYF.

J is TRBJ2-7 and V is TRBV5-1; 8 bases line up with TRBD1. The CDR3 has 16 amino acids. The V gene end was trimmed by 0 bases and the J gene end by 3 bases; junction bases not matched to a gene: 8. Germline V lookup: CDR1 SGHRS, CDR2 YFSETQ. The CDR3 here is CASSLEGSRGLYEQYF. CDR3 nucleotide sequence: TGCGCCAGCAGCTTGGAAGGTTCCAGGGGGCTCTACGAGCAGTACTTC.

The rearrangement uses TRBV2 and TRBJ1-1; maybe TRBD1 (6 bases). Trimming pared 6 bases from V and 1 base from J, leaving 9 bases between. The CDR3 sequence is 13 residues long. Per the germline V gene, CDR1 is SNHLY and CDR2 is FYNNEI. This CDR3 reads CASSVQGNTEAFF. Here the CDR3 DNA reads TGTGCCAGCAGCGTACAGGGGAACACTGAAGCTTTCTTT.

The chain combines TRBV19 with TRBJ2-7; 9 positions agree with TRBD1. The germline V gene encodes CDR1 LNHDA and CDR2 SQIVND (reference sequence). V shed 3 bases, J shed 6 bases, and the junction held 6 bases outside the gene matches. This CDR3 region has 14 residues. The CDR3 protein is CASSMGQGSREQYF. CDR3 sequence (DNA): TGTGCCAGTAGTATGGGACAGGGATCCCGCGAGCAGTACTTC.

The gene calls are TRBV19 and TRBJ2-3, with TRBD2 as a possible D gene (7 bases). Per the germline V gene, CDR1 is LNHDA and CDR2 is SQIVND (reference sequence). V was trimmed by 6 bases and J by 2 bases, leaving 15 bases between them. The CDR3 extends over 15 amino acids. The CDR3 DNA follows: TGTGCCAGTAGATATGGCGGGGGCTACACAGATACGCAGTATTTT. This gives the protein CASRYGGGYTDTQYF.

The chain employs TRBV14 and TRBJ2-7; tentative D call: TRBD2 (6 bases). The CDR3 has 15 residues. Germline V lookup: CDR1 SGHDN, CDR2 FVKESK. Trimming removed 1 base at V and 2 bases at J, with 12 bases between. This CDR3 reads CASSQGRVPTYEQYF. CDR3 coding DNA: TGTGCCAGCAGCCAAGGGAGGGTCCCCACCTACGAGCAGTACTTC.

V usage is TRBV14 and J usage is TRBJ1-2; unclear D gene. The CDR3 has 13 residues. With 1 base removed from V and 4 bases from J, the gap between germline ends came to 7 bases. The germline gives CDR1 SGHDN, CDR2 FVKESK. The CDR3 reads CASSQGAVYGYTF. The CDR3, as DNA: TGTGCCAGCAGCCAAGGTGCAGTCTATGGCTACACCTTC.

The J gene is TRBJ2-2, the V gene TRBV30; D perhaps matches TRBD1 (5 bases). The CDR3 sequence is 13 residues long. Germline V lookup: CDR1 GTSNPN, CDR2 SVGIG (reference sequence). V dropped 1 base and J dropped 3 bases, with 6 bases sitting between them. The CDR3 spells CAWSEGHTGELFF. The CDR3, as DNA: TGTGCCTGGAGTGAGGGGCACACCGGGGAGCTGTTTTTT.

The chain is built from TRBV5-1 and TRBJ1-1; no firm D call. The CDR3 covers 13 residues. The germline V and J ends were trimmed by 5 bases and 1 base, with 9 bases remaining between them. CDR1 SGHRS and CDR2 YFSETQ come from the germline V gene. CDR3 amino acids: CASSEVGNTEAFF. DNA for the CDR3: TGCGCCAGCAGTGAGGTAGGGAACACTGAAGCTTTCTTT.

This chain links TRBV5-1 with TRBJ2-3, with a possible D match to TRBD2 (6 bases). CDR1 SGHRS and CDR2 YFSETQ come from the germline V gene. Trimming shortened V by 7 bases and J by 3 bases, and 24 bases separated the two germline ends. The length of the CDR3 is 17 residues. CDR3 DNA: TGCGCCAGCGGCTCCGGGAGTATCAGCGGGCAAACAGATACGCAGTATTTT. Its protein is CASGSGSISGQTDTQYF. Looking up the rest from reference TRBV5-1 and TRBJ2-3 gives the full variable domain: KAGVTQTPRYLIKTRGQQVTLSCSPISGHRSVSWYQQTPGQGLQFLFEYFSETQRNKGNFPGRFSGRQFSNSRSEMNVSTLELGDSALYLCASGSGSISGQTDTQYFGPGTRLTVL.

This rearrangement joins TRBV6-1 to TRBJ1-6; D unclear. V was pared by 6 bases and J by 8 bases, with 11 bases between. CDR3 length: 13 residues. The germline V gene encodes CDR1 MNHNS and CDR2 SASEGT. CDR3 sequence: CASRRAVDSPLHF. The DNA for the CDR3 is TGTGCCAGCAGAAGGGCCGTGGATTCACCCCTCCACTTT.